This TCR beta chain emerged from a study of shared clonotypes between healthy human individuals. About this clone itself: The antigen is unknown.

This CDR3 is 13 amino acids long. CDR1 and CDR2 (germline): MNHEY, SVGAGI. The trim removed 6 bases at V and 6 bases at J, leaving 7 bases unmatched. Assay: immunoSEQ multiplex PCR; the TCRdb copy retains only in-frame clones and omits some. The table has over 2 million clones, 85% to 95% seen once; the top ten hold under 0.15%. Study findings and constraints: Shared across a few donors were roughly 5.3% of the naive CD4 clonotypes.

Specimen: naive CD4+ T cells sorted from blood. Subset specified: CD45RA+ positively selected. The source is a young man in good health. The J gene is TRBJ1-2, the V gene TRBV6-5, with 7 bases that match TRBD1. CDR3 DNA sequence: TGTGCCAGCAGCCGCCGGGACAGAGATGGCTACACCTTC. Its protein is CASSRRDRDGYTF.